This section outlines one T cell receptor beta chain sequence together with its context. The sample is drawn from a study of breast tumors, draining lymph nodes, adjacent tissues. The lymph nodes were axillary draining lymph nodes from breast cancer patients. V lost 4 bases, J lost 11 bases, and 22 bases lay in between. CDR1 and CDR2 from the germline V gene are SQVTM and ANQGSEA. There are 14 residues in the CDR3. TCRdb reprocessed the multiplex PCR reads with MiXCR, giving one entry per CDR3 protein. The sample has about 140,000 distinct CDR3 sequences, approximately 30% seen once. The chain has TRBV29-1 and TRBJ2-3; weak D call: TRBD1 (6 bases). This clonotype was sampled from a female donor with breast cancer. Some clones in this sample may be carry-over from other donors' samples. The sample taken for sequencing was axillary lymph node tissue. CDR3 region: CSVAGQISYNEQYF. Written as DNA, the CDR3 is TGCAGCGTTGCAGGACAGATCTCCTACAATGAGCAGTATTTT.